This record covers a single T cell receptor (beta chain). Its specificity is unknown. After constant-region reverse-primer amplification, full-length variable regions underwent semi-nested PCR with Nested Universal Primer A. TCRdb processed the 5' RACE reads anew with MiXCR; each CDR3 protein has one entry. This sample has 40,000 to 65,000 distinct CDR3 sequences, with approximately 23% found just once. The V end lost 4 bases, the J end lost 4 bases, and 10 bases lay between the germline ends. This CDR3 contains 12 residues. Germline V lookup: CDR1 DFQATT, CDR2 SNEGSKA (reference sequence). Findings of the study overall: Larger-cohort validation covered only one TCR beta V-J rearrangement.

Material for sequencing was tumor-infiltrating naive CD4+ T cells sorted from the breast tumor. Noted subset: naive CD4+ T cells, CD4+CD45RA+CD25-. The sequence derives from a female donor with breast cancer. The genes are TRBV20-1 and TRBJ2-5, with D uncertain. The CDR3 nucleotides read TGCAGTGCTATAAAGAGCTCAGAGACCCAGTACTTC. Translated, it gives CSAIKSSETQYF.